The text below deals with one T cell receptor (beta chain). TCR beta CDR3 regions were amplified from RNA. Carried out on the TCR CDR3, a first-round RT-PCR used the HTBI primer set. TCRdb used MiXCR to reprocess the multiplex PCR reads, holding one entry per CDR3 protein. There are 490,000 or so distinct CDR3 sequences in the sample; about 20% occur only once, and 45% to 50% lies in the top ten. This specimen comes from a study of T cells in Graves' hyperthyroidism and ophthalmopathy. Germline V gene sequence: CDR1 MDHEN, CDR2 SYDVKM. V dropped 5 bases and J dropped 6 bases, with 22 bases sitting between them. This CDR3 spans 16 amino acids. Ophthalmopathy cases met thresholds of Clinical Activity Score at least 3, NOSPECS grade at least 4 and duration under 3 months.

Sequenced material: blood. The chain joins TRBV28 to TRBJ1-1; no definite D call. The sequence came from a man in his forties with Graves' ophthalmopathy. The CDR3 region has the DNA TGTGCCAGCAGTCCCCCGAGGTTCAGGACCGGGTCTGAAGCTTTCTTT. Amino acids: CASSPPRFRTGSEAFF.